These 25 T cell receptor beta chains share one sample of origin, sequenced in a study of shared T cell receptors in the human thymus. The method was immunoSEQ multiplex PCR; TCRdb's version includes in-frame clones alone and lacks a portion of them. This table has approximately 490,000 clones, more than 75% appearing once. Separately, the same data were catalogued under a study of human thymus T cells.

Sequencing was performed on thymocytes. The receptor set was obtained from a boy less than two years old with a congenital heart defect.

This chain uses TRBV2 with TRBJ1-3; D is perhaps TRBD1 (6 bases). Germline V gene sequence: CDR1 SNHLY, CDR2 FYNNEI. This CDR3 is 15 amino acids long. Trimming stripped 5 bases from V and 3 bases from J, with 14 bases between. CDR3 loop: CASSQLQGYGNTIYF. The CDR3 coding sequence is TGTGCCAGCAGTCAACTACAGGGATATGGAAACACCATATATTTT.

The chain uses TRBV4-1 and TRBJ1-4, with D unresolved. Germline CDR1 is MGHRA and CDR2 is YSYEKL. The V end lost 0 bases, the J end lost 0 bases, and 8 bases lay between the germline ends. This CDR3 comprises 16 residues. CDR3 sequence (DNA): TGCGCCAGCAGCCAAGAGGCAGATCCAACTAATGAAAAACTGTTTTTT. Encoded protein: CASSQEADPTNEKLFF.

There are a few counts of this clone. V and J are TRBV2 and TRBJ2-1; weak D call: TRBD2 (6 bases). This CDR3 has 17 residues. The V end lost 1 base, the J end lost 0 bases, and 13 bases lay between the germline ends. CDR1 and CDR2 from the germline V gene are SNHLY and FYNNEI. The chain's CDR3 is CASSEDLLASSYNEQFF. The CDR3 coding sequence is TGTGCCAGCAGTGAAGATCTGCTAGCGAGCTCCTACAATGAGCAGTTCTTC.

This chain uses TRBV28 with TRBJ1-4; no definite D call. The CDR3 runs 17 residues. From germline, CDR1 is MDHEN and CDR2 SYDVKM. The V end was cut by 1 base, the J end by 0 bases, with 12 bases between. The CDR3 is CASSLSTPLATNEKLFF. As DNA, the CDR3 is TGTGCCAGCAGTTTATCTACCCCACTTGCAACTAATGAAAAACTGTTTTTT. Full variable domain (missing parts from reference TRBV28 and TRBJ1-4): DVKVTQSSRYLVKRTGEKVFLECVQDMDHENMFWYRQDPGLGLRLIYFSYDVKMKEKGDIPEGYSVSREKKERFSLILESASTNQTSMYLCASSLSTPLATNEKLFFGSGTQLSVL.

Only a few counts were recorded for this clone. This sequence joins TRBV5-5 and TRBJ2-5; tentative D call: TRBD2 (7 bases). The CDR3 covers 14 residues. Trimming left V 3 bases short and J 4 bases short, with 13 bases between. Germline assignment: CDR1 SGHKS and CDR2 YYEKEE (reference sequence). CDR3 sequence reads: CASSWGGPRETQYF. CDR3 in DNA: TGTGCCAGCAGCTGGGGGGGGCCCCGAGAGACCCAGTACTTC.

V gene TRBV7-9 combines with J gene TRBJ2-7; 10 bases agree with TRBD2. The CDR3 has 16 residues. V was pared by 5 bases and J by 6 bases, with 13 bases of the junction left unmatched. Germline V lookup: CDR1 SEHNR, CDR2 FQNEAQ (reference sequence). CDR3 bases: TGTGCCAGCAGCCGACCCCCCGGGACTAGCGTAACCGAGCAGTACTTC. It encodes CASSRPPGTSVTEQYF. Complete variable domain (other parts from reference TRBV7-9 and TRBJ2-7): DTGVSQNPRHKITKRGQNVTFRCDPISEHNRLYWYRQTLGQGPEFLTYFQNEAQLEKSRLLSDRFSAERPKGSFSTLEIQRTEQGDSAMYLCASSRPPGTSVTEQYFGPGTRLTVT.

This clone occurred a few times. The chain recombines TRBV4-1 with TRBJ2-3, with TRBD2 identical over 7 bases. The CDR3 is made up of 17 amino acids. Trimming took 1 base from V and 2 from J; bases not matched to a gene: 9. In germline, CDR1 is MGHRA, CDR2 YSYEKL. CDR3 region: CASSQAIASGHTDTQYF. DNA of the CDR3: TGCGCCAGCAGCCAAGCGATAGCTAGCGGACACACAGATACGCAGTATTTT.

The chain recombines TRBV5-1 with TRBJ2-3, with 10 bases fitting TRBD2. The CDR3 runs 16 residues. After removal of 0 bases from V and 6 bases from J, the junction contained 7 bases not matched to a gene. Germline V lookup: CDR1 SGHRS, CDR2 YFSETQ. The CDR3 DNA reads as TGCGCCAGCAGCTTGGGTTCTAGCGGGAGAACGGATACGCAGTATTTT. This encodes CASSLGSSGRTDTQYF. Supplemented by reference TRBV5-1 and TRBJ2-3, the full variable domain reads KAGVTQTPRYLIKTRGQQVTLSCSPISGHRSVSWYQQTPGQGLQFLFEYFSETQRNKGNFPGRFSGRQFSNSRSEMNVSTLELGDSALYLCASSLGSSGRTDTQYFGPGTRLTVL.

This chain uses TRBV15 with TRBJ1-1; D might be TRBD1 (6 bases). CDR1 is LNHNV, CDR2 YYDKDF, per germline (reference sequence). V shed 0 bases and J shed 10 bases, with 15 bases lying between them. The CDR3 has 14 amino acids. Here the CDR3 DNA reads TGTGCCACCAGCAGAGATGAGGGGGACGTAAGAGCTTTCTTT. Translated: CATSRDEGDVRAFF.

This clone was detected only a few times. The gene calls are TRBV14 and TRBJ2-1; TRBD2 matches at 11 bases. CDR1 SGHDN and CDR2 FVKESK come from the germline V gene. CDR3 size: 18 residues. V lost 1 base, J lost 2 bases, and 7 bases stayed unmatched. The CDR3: CASSQGPGTSGPYNEQFF. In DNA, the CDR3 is TGTGCCAGCAGCCAAGGTCCCGGGACTAGCGGCCCCTACAATGAGCAGTTCTTC.

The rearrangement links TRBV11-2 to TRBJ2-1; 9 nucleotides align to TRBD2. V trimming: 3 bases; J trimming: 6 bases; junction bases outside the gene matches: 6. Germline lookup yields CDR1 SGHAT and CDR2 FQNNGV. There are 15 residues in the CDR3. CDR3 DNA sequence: TGTGCCAGCAGCTTTTACGGTAGCGGGAGCAATGAGCAGTTCTTC. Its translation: CASSFYGSGSNEQFF.

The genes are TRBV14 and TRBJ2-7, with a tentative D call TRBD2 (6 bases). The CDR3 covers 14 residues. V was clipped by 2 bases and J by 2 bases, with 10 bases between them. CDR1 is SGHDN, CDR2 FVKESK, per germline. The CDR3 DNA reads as TGTGCCAGCAGCCAATGGGGGGAACCCTACGAGCAGTACTTC. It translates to CASSQWGEPYEQYF.

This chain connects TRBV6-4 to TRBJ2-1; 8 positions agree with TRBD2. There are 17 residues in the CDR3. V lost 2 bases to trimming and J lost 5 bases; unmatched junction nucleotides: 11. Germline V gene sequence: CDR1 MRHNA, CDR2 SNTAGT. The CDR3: CASSDHPAGEPNNEQFF. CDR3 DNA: TGTGCCAGCAGTGACCACCCAGCGGGAGAACCCAACAATGAGCAGTTCTTC.

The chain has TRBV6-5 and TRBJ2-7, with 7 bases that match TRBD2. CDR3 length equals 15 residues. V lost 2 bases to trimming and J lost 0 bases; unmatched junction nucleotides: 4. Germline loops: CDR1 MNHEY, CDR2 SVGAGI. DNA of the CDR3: TGTGCCAGCAGTTACAGGACGGGGGGCTCCTACGAGCAGTACTTC. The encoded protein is CASSYRTGGSYEQYF.

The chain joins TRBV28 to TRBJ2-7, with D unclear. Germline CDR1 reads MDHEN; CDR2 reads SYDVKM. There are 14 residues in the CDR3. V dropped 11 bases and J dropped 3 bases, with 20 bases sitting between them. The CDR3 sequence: CASTSQGYRYEQYF. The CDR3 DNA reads TGTGCCTCGACTTCCCAAGGTTATCGCTACGAGCAGTACTTC.

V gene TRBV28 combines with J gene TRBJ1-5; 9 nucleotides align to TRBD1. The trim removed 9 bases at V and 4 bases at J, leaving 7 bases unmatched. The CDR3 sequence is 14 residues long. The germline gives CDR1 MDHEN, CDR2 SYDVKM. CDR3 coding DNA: TGTGCCAGTAACAAACAGGGGGCTAATCAGCCCCAGCATTTT. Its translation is CASNKQGANQPQHF.

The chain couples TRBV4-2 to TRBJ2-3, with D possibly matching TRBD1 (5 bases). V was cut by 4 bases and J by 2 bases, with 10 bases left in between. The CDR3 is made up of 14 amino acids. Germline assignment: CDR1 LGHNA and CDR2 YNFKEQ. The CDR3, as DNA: TGTGCCAGCAGCCGAGGACATAACACAGATACGCAGTATTTT. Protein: CASSRGHNTDTQYF.

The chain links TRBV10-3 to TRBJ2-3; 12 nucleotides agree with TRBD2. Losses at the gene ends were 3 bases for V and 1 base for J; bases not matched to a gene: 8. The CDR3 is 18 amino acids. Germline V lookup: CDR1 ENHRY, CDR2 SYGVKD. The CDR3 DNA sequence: TGTGCCATCAGTGATTCGCCTTCTAGCGGGAGGGGCACAGATACGCAGTATTTT. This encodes CAISDSPSSGRGTDTQYF.

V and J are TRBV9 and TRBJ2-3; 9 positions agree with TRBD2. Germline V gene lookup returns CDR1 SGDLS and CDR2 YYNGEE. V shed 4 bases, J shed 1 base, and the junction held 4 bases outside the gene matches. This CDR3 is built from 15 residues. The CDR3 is CASSLQREGTDTQYF. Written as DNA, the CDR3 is TGTGCCAGCAGCCTACAGCGGGAGGGCACAGATACGCAGTATTTT.

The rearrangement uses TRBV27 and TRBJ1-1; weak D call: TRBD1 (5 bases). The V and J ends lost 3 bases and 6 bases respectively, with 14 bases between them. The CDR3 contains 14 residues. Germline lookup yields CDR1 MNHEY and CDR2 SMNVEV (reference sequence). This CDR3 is CASSLGRGPSEAFF. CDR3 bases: TGTGCCAGCAGTTTGGGGAGGGGCCCTTCTGAAGCTTTCTTT.

The CDR3 spells CASSRTDSYNEQFF. The CDR3 DNA follows: TGTGCCAGTAGCAGAACCGACTCCTACAATGAGCAGTTCTTC. This chain uses TRBV19 with TRBJ2-1; no firm D call. CDR1 and CDR2 from the germline V gene are LNHDA and SQIVND (reference sequence). This CDR3 region has 14 residues. V lost 6 bases and J 0 bases, leaving 9 bases between the germline ends.

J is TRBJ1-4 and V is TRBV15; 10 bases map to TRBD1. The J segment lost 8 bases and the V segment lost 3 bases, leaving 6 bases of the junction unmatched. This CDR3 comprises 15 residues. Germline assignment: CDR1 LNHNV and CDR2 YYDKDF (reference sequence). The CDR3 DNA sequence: TGTGCCACCAGCAGGGACAGGGGGTTGGTGGAAAAACTGTTTTTT. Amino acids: CATSRDRGLVEKLFF.

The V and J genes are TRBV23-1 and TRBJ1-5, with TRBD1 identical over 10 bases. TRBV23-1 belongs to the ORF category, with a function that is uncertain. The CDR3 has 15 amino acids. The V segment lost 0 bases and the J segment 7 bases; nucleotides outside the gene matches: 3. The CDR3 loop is CASSQSGQGIQPQHF. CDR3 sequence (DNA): TGCGCCAGCAGTCAATCGGGACAGGGGATCCAGCCCCAGCATTTT.

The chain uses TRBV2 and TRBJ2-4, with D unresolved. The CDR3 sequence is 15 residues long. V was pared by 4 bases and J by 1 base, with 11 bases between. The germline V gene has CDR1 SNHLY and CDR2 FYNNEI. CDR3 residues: CASSARFAAKNIQYF. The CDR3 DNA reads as TGTGCCAGCAGTGCCAGGTTCGCGGCCAAAAACATTCAGTACTTC. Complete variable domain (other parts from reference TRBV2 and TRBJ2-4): EPEVTQTPSHQVTQMGQEVILRCVPISNHLYFYWYRQILGQKVEFLVSFYNNEISEKSEIFDDQFSVERPDGSNFTLKIRSTKLEDSAMYFCASSARFAAKNIQYFGAGTRLSVL.

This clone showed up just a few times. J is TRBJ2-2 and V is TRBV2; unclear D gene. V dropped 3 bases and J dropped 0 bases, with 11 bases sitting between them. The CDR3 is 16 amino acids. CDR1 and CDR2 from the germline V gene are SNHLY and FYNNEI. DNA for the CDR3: TGTGCCAGCAGTGAGAGGTTAGGTGCGAACACCGGGGAGCTGTTTTTT. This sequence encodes CASSERLGANTGELFF. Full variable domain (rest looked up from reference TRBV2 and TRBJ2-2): EPEVTQTPSHQVTQMGQEVILRCVPISNHLYFYWYRQILGQKVEFLVSFYNNEISEKSEIFDDQFSVERPDGSNFTLKIRSTKLEDSAMYFCASSERLGANTGELFFGEGSRLTVL.